The 24 T cell receptor beta chains presented below share a single source sample, sequenced in a study of identical twins. MiXCR, run by TCRdb on the 5' RACE reads, gives a single entry per CDR3 protein. In the table there are some 500,000 distinct CDR3 sequences, around 15% of which are singletons. These records were also assigned to another study, of yellow fever vaccine responses in identical twins.

The specimen sequenced was CD4+ T cells sorted from blood. Receptor source: a woman younger than 35 in good health.

V and J are TRBV7-9 and TRBJ2-1; D ambiguous. Germline values: CDR1 SEHNR, CDR2 FQNEAQ (reference sequence). CDR3 length: 15 amino acids. Trimming removed 1 base at V and 2 bases at J, with 9 bases between. Here the CDR3 DNA reads TGTGCCAGCAGCTTAGTTGCGGCGACCTACAATGAGCAGTTCTTC. This codes for CASSLVAATYNEQFF.

This clonotype showed up many times. The J gene is TRBJ1-6, the V gene TRBV3-1; D unresolved. The CDR3 is made up of 14 amino acids. V lost 4 bases to trimming and J lost 5 bases, with 9 bases between them. CDR1 is LGHDT, CDR2 YNNKEL, per germline (reference sequence). CDR3 loop: CASSPGRDNSPLHF. CDR3 DNA sequence: TGTGCCAGCAGCCCCGGACGGGATAATTCACCCCTCCACTTT.

The V call is TRBV6-2 or TRBV6-3, the J call TRBJ2-5; TRBD2 might be the D (5 bases). The CDR3 contains 14 residues. The V gene lost 4 bases and the J gene lost 7 bases, with 16 bases spanning the gap. Germline assignment: CDR1 MNHEY and CDR2 SVGEGT. CDR3 region: CASSLGLGVGTQYF. The CDR3 DNA is TGTGCCAGCAGTTTAGGTTTGGGAGTCGGGACCCAGTACTTC.

This clonotype was recorded a few times. V and J are TRBV12-3 or TRBV12-4 and TRBJ2-7; unclear D gene. Trimming removed 8 bases at V and 5 bases at J, with 13 bases between. This CDR3 is built from 12 residues. CDR3 in DNA: TGTGCCAGCTTGACCGTTCCTGACGAGCAGTACTTC. Translated, it gives CASLTVPDEQYF.

This clonotype was counted between two and nine times. The chain recombines TRBV29-1 with TRBJ1-2, with 7 bases aligning to TRBD1. The CDR3 spans 12 residues. Losses at the gene ends were 5 bases for V and 7 bases for J; bases not matched to a gene: 7. Germline-derived CDR1 and CDR2 are SQVTM and ANQGSEA. CDR3 protein: CSVTTGAAGYTF. CDR3 sequence (DNA): TGCAGCGTTACAACAGGGGCGGCTGGCTACACCTTC. Complete variable domain (other parts from reference TRBV29-1 and TRBJ1-2): SAVISQKPSRDICQRGTSLTIQCQVDSQVTMMFWYRQQPGQSLTLIATANQGSEATYESGFVIDKFPISRPNLTFSTLTVSNMSPEDSSIYLCSVTTGAAGYTFGSGTRLTVV.

This clonotype was seen ten or more times. This chain links TRBV29-1 with TRBJ2-7, with D perhaps TRBD2 (6 bases). There are 15 residues in the CDR3. Trimming took off 6 bases at V and 6 bases at J, with 24 bases between the two ends. Germline V CDR1 and CDR2: SQVTM, ANQGSEA. CDR3 residues: CSVRDGSLGSSEQYF. CDR3 DNA sequence: TGCAGCGTCCGGGACGGGAGTCTCGGATCTAGCGAGCAGTACTTC.

The V and J genes are TRBV6-1 and TRBJ1-6, with 7 bases aligning to TRBD1. The CDR3 covers 18 residues. V lost 6 bases to trimming and J lost 7 bases; unmatched junction nucleotides: 18. The germline CDR1 and CDR2 sequences are MNHNS and SASEGT. Here the CDR3 DNA reads TGTGCCAGCAGCCTCAAAGGAGTTAGGGGGCATGGAAATTCACCCCTCCACTTT. Translated: CASSLKGVRGHGNSPLHF.

V and J are TRBV7-2 and TRBJ2-7; either TRBD1 or TRBD2 may fit D (6 bases each). Germline V gives CDR1 SGHTA, CDR2 FQGNSA. The CDR3 covers 14 residues. Trimming stripped 4 bases from V and 7 bases from J, with 17 bases between. In nucleotides, the CDR3 is TGTGCCAGCAGCTCCTATGCTGGGGGGCCTGAGCAGTACTTC. Encoded protein: CASSSYAGGPEQYF.

This clonotype has ten or more counts. V and J are TRBV5-1 and TRBJ2-5; TRBD2 might be the D (6 bases). The CDR3 has 16 residues. Trimming removed 0 bases from V and 2 bases from J, with 14 bases in between. The germline V gene encodes CDR1 SGHRS and CDR2 YFSETQ. DNA for the CDR3: TGCGCCAGCAGCTTGGGTACTAGCTTACCTCAAGAGACCCAGTACTTC. It is translated as CASSLGTSLPQETQYF.

The chain carries TRBV10-3 and TRBJ1-1; TRBD1 agrees at 10 bases. V gave up 10 bases and J gave up 4 bases; unmatched junction bases: 9. Germline V CDR1 and CDR2: ENHRY, SYGVKD. The CDR3 consists of 14 residues. CDR3 in DNA: TGTGCCACTGGACAGGGGGATGCGGGCACTGAAGCTTTCTTT. Its translation is CATGQGDAGTEAFF.

This clonotype was seen only once. The V call is TRBV12-5, the J call TRBJ2-5; D remains unclear. Trimming removed 1 base from V and 3 bases from J, with 3 bases in between. The CDR3 spans 12 residues. Germline loops: CDR1 LGHNT, CDR2 FRNRAP. CDR3 DNA sequence: TGTGCTAGTGGTTTGGAAGAAGAGACCCAGTACTTC. Its protein product is CASGLEEETQYF.

The V and J genes are TRBV27 and TRBJ2-5, with 11 bases fitting TRBD2. This CDR3 spans 21 amino acids. Germline lookup yields CDR1 MNHEY and CDR2 SMNVEV (reference sequence). V gave up 1 base and J gave up 1 base; unmatched junction bases: 17. CDR3 DNA sequence: TGTGCCAGCAGTTTATACTCTTGGTCCGGGCTAGCGGGGGGAATCCAAGAGACCCAGTACTTC. It codes for CASSLYSWSGLAGGIQETQYF.

The chain carries TRBV5-1 and TRBJ2-2; D is possibly TRBD2 (5 bases). The CDR3 is 13 residues long. The germline V gene has CDR1 SGHRS and CDR2 YFSETQ. V dropped 4 bases and J dropped 4 bases, with 8 bases sitting between them. CDR3 region: CASSQRRTGELFF. The DNA of the CDR3 is TGCGCCAGCAGCCAGCGGCGCACCGGGGAGCTGTTTTTT. The full variable domain, completed using reference TRBV5-1 and TRBJ2-2, is KAGVTQTPRYLIKTRGQQVTLSCSPISGHRSVSWYQQTPGQGLQFLFEYFSETQRNKGNFPGRFSGRQFSNSRSEMNVSTLELGDSALYLCASSQRRTGELFFGEGSRLTVL.

This clonotype has a count of ten or more. This chain uses TRBV7-8 with TRBJ1-1, with TRBD1 matching 8 bases. The CDR3 covers 14 residues. V was clipped by 5 bases and J by 2 bases; unmatched bases: 4. Germline CDR1 is SGHVS and CDR2 is FQNEAQ. CDR3 sequence (DNA): TGTGCCAGCAGCCCCCAGGGGGCTAACACTGAAGCTTTCTTT. It translates to CASSPQGANTEAFF.

V is TRBV21-1 and J is TRBJ1-6. TRBV21-1 is a known pseudogene. The CDR3 runs to 10 residues. This chain's CDR3 is CASSRVPLHF. CDR3 nucleotides: TGTGCCAGCAGCAGGGTACCCCTCCACTTT.

This clonotype was counted between two and nine times. The chain employs TRBV6-5 and TRBJ2-1, with a possible D match to TRBD2 (6 bases). The V and J ends lost 10 bases and 9 bases respectively, with 16 bases between them. The CDR3 spans 12 residues. Germline V CDR1 and CDR2: MNHEY, SVGAGI. The CDR3, as DNA: TGTGCCACCCGCGGGGCACGGGGTGAGCAGTTCTTC. Protein: CATRGARGEQFF.

This clonotype has more than one count but fewer than ten. V gene TRBV5-5 combines with J gene TRBJ2-7; 8 bases map to TRBD1. This CDR3 has 15 amino acids. V shed 2 bases, J shed 2 bases, and the junction held 6 bases outside the gene matches. Germline assignment: CDR1 SGHKS and CDR2 YYEKEE (reference sequence). CDR3 nucleotides: TGTGCCAGCAGCTTACCACCGACAGGGGCCTACGAGCAGTACTTC. It specifies CASSLPPTGAYEQYF.

This rearrangement joins TRBV7-9 to TRBJ2-7; the D is unclear. The CDR3 is made up of 14 amino acids. Trimming shortened V by 2 bases and J by 2 bases, and 10 bases separated the two germline ends. Germline V gene data show CDR1 as SEHNR and CDR2 as FQNEAQ (reference sequence). In DNA form, the CDR3 reads TGTGCCAGCAGCTTACAAGGAGCTACCTACGAGCAGTACTTC. It codes for CASSLQGATYEQYF.

The gene calls are TRBV11-2 and TRBJ2-5; 9 bases map to TRBD1. The V segment lost 2 bases and the J segment 3 bases; nucleotides outside the gene matches: 19. The CDR3 consists of 20 residues. Germline lookup yields CDR1 SGHAT and CDR2 FQNNGV. Written as DNA, the CDR3 is TGTGCCAGCAGCTTATTTCCCCGTGGGACAGGGAGAAGGAAGGAAGAGACCCAGTACTTC. Protein product: CASSLFPRGTGRRKEETQYF.

The rearrangement uses TRBV5-4 and TRBJ2-3; 11 bases line up with TRBD2. The CDR3 is 18 residues long. Germline V CDR1 and CDR2: SGHNT, YYREEE (reference sequence). Trimming took 1 base from V and 0 from J; bases not matched to a gene: 7. CDR3 DNA sequence: TGTGCCAGCAGCTTGAGGCTGACTAGCGGGGCTAGCACAGATACGCAGTATTTT. This gives the protein CASSLRLTSGASTDTQYF.

This chain joins TRBV10-3 and TRBJ2-5; D is possibly TRBD2 (6 bases). The CDR3 has 14 amino acids. The germline gives CDR1 ENHRY, CDR2 SYGVKD. Deletions cut 0 bases from V and 4 bases from J, with 9 bases between. The CDR3 region has the DNA TGTGCCATCAGTGAGTCGCAGGGAGGAGAGACCCAGTACTTC. This gives the protein CAISESQGGETQYF.

This clonotype was seen only a few times. This rearrangement joins TRBV2 to TRBJ2-5; TRBD1 aligns across 9 bases. CDR3 length: 15 residues. Looked up from germline, CDR1 is SNHLY and CDR2 is FYNNEI. Trimming at V came to 4 bases and at J to 1 base, leaving 4 bases not matched to a gene. CDR3 region: CASSVPTGGQETQYF. CDR3 nucleotide sequence: TGTGCCAGCAGTGTTCCGACAGGGGGCCAAGAGACCCAGTACTTC.

In this sample, this clonotype turned up a few times. The genes are TRBV25-1 and TRBJ2-7, with 7 positions matching TRBD1. V shed 1 base, J shed 3 bases, and the junction held 6 bases outside the gene matches. CDR3 length: 15 amino acids. In germline, CDR1 is MGHDK, CDR2 SYGVNS. The CDR3 DNA reads as TGTGCCAGCAGTGAATCGGTCAGGGGGAACTACGAGCAGTACTTC. Translated, it gives CASSESVRGNYEQYF.

This rearrangement joins TRBV7-9 to TRBJ2-7, with D possibly being TRBD1 or TRBD2 (5 bases each). V was clipped by 1 base and J by 0 bases, with 13 bases between them. Germline assignment: CDR1 SEHNR and CDR2 FQNEAQ (reference sequence). The CDR3 runs to 16 residues. CDR3 protein: CASSLGPGRSSYEQYF. The CDR3 region has the DNA TGTGCCAGCAGCTTAGGACCAGGGAGAAGCTCCTACGAGCAGTACTTC.